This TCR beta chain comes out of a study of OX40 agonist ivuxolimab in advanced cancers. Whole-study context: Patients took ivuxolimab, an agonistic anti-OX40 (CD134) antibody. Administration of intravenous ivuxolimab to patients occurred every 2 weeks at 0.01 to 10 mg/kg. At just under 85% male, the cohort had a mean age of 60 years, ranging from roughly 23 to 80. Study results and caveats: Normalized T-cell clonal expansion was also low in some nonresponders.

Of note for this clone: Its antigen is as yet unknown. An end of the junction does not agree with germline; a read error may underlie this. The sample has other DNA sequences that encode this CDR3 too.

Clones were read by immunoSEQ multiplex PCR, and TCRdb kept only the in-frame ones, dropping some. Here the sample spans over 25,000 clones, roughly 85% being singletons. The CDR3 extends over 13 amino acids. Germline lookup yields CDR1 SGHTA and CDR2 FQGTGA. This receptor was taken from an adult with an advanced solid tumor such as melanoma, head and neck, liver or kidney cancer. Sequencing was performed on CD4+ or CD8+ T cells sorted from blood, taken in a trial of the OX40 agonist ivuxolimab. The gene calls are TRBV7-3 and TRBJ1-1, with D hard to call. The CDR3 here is CASSLALNTEAFF. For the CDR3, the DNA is TGTGCCAGTAGCTTAGCACTGAACACTGAAGCTTTCTTT. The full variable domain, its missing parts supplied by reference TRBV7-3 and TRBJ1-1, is GAGVSQTPSNKVTEKGKYVELRCDPISGHTALYWYRQSLGQGPEFLIYFQGTGAADDSGLPNDRFFAVRPEGSVSTLKIQRTERGDSAVYLCASSLALNTEAFFGQGTRLTVV.